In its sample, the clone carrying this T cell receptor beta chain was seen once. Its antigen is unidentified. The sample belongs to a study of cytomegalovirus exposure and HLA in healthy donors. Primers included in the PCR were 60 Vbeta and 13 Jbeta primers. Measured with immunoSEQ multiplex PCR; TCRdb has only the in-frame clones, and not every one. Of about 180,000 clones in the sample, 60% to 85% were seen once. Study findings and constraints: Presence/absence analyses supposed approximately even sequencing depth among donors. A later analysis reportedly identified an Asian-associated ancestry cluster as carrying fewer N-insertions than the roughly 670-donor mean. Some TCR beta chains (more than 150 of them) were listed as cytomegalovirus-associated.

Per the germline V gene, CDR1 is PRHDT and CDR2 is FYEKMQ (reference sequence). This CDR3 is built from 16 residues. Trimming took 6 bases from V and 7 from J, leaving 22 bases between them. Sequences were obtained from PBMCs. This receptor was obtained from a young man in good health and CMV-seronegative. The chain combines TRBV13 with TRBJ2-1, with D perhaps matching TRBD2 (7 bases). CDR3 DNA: TGTGCCAGCAGGGACGGGGGGCGTTCCGGGGGTAATGAGCAGTTCTTC. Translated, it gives CASRDGGRSGGNEQFF.